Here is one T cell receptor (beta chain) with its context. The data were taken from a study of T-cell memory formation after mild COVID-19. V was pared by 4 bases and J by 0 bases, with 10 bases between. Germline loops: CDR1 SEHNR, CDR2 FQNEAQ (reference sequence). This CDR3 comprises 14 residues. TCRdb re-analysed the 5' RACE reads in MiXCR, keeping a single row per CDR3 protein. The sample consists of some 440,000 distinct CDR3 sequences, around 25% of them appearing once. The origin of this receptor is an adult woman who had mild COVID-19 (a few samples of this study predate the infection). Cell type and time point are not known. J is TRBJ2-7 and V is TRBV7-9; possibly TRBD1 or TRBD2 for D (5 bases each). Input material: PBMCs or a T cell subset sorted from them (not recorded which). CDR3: CASSYGTSSYEQYF. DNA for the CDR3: TGTGCCAGCAGCTACGGGACCAGCTCCTACGAGCAGTACTTC.